Presented here are 22 T cell receptor beta chains from one specimen sequenced in a study of T cells in Graves' hyperthyroidism and ophthalmopathy. TCR beta CDR3 regions were amplified from RNA transcripts. First-round RT-PCR of the TCR CDR3 relied on the HTBI primer set. A single record per CDR3 protein comes from TCRdb applying MiXCR to the multiplex PCR reads. The table includes some 380,000 distinct CDR3 sequences, approximately 13% detected once. What was sequenced was blood. These receptors were collected from a young man with Graves' hyperthyroidism that later progressed to Graves' ophthalmopathy.

In this sample, this clonotype turned up many times. The rearrangement links TRBV7-2 to TRBJ1-5; no definite D call. V lost 4 bases and J 0 bases, leaving 7 bases between the germline ends. Germline V gene lookup returns CDR1 SGHTA and CDR2 FQGNSA. The CDR3 consists of 14 residues. This chain's CDR3 is CASSSLNSNQPQHF. The CDR3 DNA reads TGTGCCAGCAGCTCCCTGAATAGCAATCAGCCCCAGCATTTT.

In its sample, this clonotype was seen a few times. The V gene is TRBV28, the J gene TRBJ1-5, with 7 positions matching TRBD1. After removal of 7 bases from V and 1 base from J, the junction contained 16 bases not matched to a gene. Germline CDR1 is MDHEN and CDR2 is SYDVKM. The CDR3 is made up of 18 amino acids. CDR3 sequence (DNA): TGTGCCAGCAAATCGGACAGGAGGTCATTGTACAGCAATCAGCCCCAGCATTTT. Protein: CASKSDRRSLYSNQPQHF.

This clonotype was counted only a few times. V gene TRBV18 combines with J gene TRBJ1-2; D uncertain. CDR1 KGHSH and CDR2 LQKENI come from the germline V gene. V was cut by 5 bases and J by 8 bases, with 9 bases left in between. The CDR3 is 11 residues long. This CDR3 reads CASSMGEGYTF. CDR3 nucleotides: TGTGCCAGCTCAATGGGTGAAGGCTACACCTTC.

The chain has TRBV24-1 and TRBJ2-1, with D possibly TRBD1 on 5 matching bases. This CDR3 comprises 15 residues. CDR1 and CDR2 from the germline V gene are KGHDR and SFDVKD. Trimming removed 0 bases from V and 6 bases from J, with 11 bases in between. CDR3 DNA sequence: TGTGCCACCAGTGATTTGGGGTCCAGGGTCAATGAGCAGTTCTTC. It yields the protein CATSDLGSRVNEQFF.

This clonotype was counted at least ten times. The chain is built from TRBV30 and TRBJ1-2, with 7 bases that match TRBD1. The ends lost 2 bases at V and 2 bases at J; junction bases unmatched: 5. Germline V gene sequence: CDR1 GTSNPN, CDR2 SVGIG (reference sequence). This CDR3 region has 14 residues. CDR3 sequence reads: CAWSLGTANYGYTF. CDR3 DNA sequence: TGTGCCTGGAGTCTCGGGACAGCAAACTATGGCTACACCTTC.

The chain joins TRBV19 to TRBJ2-1; either TRBD1 or TRBD2 may supply D (5 bases each). Germline V lookup: CDR1 LNHDA, CDR2 SQIVND (reference sequence). V lost 5 bases and J 5 bases, leaving 13 bases between the germline ends. The CDR3 loop spans 14 amino acids. The CDR3 DNA sequence: TGTGCCAGTAGTTTGACCGGGACCCACAATGAGCAGTTCTTC. Translating it yields CASSLTGTHNEQFF.

The V gene is TRBV18, the J gene TRBJ2-7; 10 bases map to TRBD2. This CDR3 is 17 amino acids long. Trimming took 6 bases from V and 0 from J; bases not matched to a gene: 11. The germline V gene encodes CDR1 KGHSH and CDR2 LQKENI. CDR3 sequence reads: CASSASGGLHNSYEQYF. CDR3 coding DNA: TGTGCCAGCTCGGCTAGCGGGGGACTACACAACTCCTACGAGCAGTACTTC.

The CDR3 region is CASSDPGLGFPFF. CDR3 coding DNA: TGTGCCAGCAGTGATCCGGGACTAGGGTTCCCGTTCTTC. The V gene is TRBV6-1, the J gene TRBJ2-1; 8 bases fit TRBD2. CDR1 MNHNS and CDR2 SASEGT come from the germline V gene. Trimming took 3 bases from V and 15 from J; bases not matched to a gene: 10. This CDR3 contains 13 residues.

This clonotype was picked up one time. The V and J genes are TRBV19 and TRBJ1-4; TRBD1 matches 11 bases. The junction had 14 bases not matched to a gene; V was cut back by 3 bases and J by 8 bases. The CDR3 totals 18 residues. Germline CDR1 LNHDA, CDR2 SQIVND (reference sequence). The CDR3 here is CASSMIGQGAFYPEKLFF. In DNA, the CDR3 is TGTGCCAGTAGTATGATCGGACAGGGGGCGTTTTACCCGGAAAAACTGTTTTTT.

The chain carries TRBV13 and TRBJ2-1; 11 nucleotides align to TRBD2. Germline-derived CDR1 and CDR2 are PRHDT and FYEKMQ (reference sequence). J was trimmed by 6 bases and V by 5 bases; bases with no gene match: 9. The CDR3 spans 16 residues. CDR3 loop: CASSPPGSGGANEQFF. For the CDR3, the DNA is TGTGCCAGCAGCCCGCCGGGTAGCGGGGGGGCCAATGAGCAGTTCTTC.

This chain connects TRBV5-4 to TRBJ1-2; 8 positions match TRBD1. CDR1 is SGHNT, CDR2 YYREEE, per germline (reference sequence). The CDR3 is 14 amino acids. V trimming: 4 bases; J trimming: 4 bases; junction bases outside the gene matches: 6. CDR3 coding DNA: TGTGCCAGCAGCCGGGACAGGAGCCCCTATGGCTACACCTTC. It codes for CASSRDRSPYGYTF.

Many counts were recorded for this clonotype. The V call is TRBV2, the J call TRBJ2-1, with 12 bases identical to TRBD2. Losses at the gene ends were 2 bases for V and 2 bases for J; bases not matched to a gene: 1. The CDR3 runs 16 residues. CDR1 and CDR2 from the germline V gene are SNHLY and FYNNEI. The chain's CDR3 is CASSEPSGGAYNEQFF. The CDR3 nucleotides read TGTGCCAGCAGTGAACCTAGCGGGGGGGCCTACAATGAGCAGTTCTTC.

This clonotype came up many times. This chain links TRBV20-1 with TRBJ2-3; 9 bases are shared with TRBD1. Unmatched junction bases numbered 9, after V lost 6 bases and J lost 2 bases. This CDR3 spans 15 amino acids. Looked up from germline, CDR1 is DFQATT and CDR2 is SNEGSKA (reference sequence). Here the CDR3 reads CSAVPGTGPTDTQYF. For the CDR3, the DNA is TGCAGTGCAGTGCCCGGGACAGGGCCCACAGATACGCAGTATTTT.

This clonotype came up a few times. It is likely a read error, because the conserved phenylalanine at the end of the CDR3 is missing. This chain joins TRBV7-9 and TRBJ1-1; D is unresolved. The CDR3 runs 13 residues. Germline CDR1 SEHNR, CDR2 FQNEAQ (reference sequence). The ends were cut back, 1 base at V and 1 base at J, with 4 bases in the middle. The CDR3 DNA is TGTGCCAGCAGCTTAGTGAGGAACACTGAAGCTTTCCTT. It translates to CASSLVRNTEAFL.

The V and J genes are TRBV28 and TRBJ2-2; D gene uncertain. Germline assignment: CDR1 MDHEN and CDR2 SYDVKM. This CDR3 has 17 residues. V lost 4 bases and J lost 0, with 15 bases in between. Written as DNA, the CDR3 is TGTGCCAGCAGTTCCCGTCCGACAATCACGAACACCGGGGAGCTGTTTTTT. Protein sequence: CASSSRPTITNTGELFF.

This clonotype occurred many times. The chain carries TRBV11-2 and TRBJ1-1, with TRBD1 matching over 8 bases. Germline V CDR1 and CDR2: SGHAT, FQNNGV. This CDR3 comprises 16 residues. V was pared by 5 bases and J by 5 bases, with 13 bases of the junction left unmatched. This CDR3 reads CASSPRSRGRLTEAFF. CDR3 coding DNA: TGTGCCAGCAGCCCTCGGTCCAGGGGGCGTTTAACTGAAGCTTTCTTT.

A few counts support this clonotype. The V gene is TRBV7-6, the J gene TRBJ2-7, with 7 bases matching TRBD2. The CDR3 runs to 16 residues. V shed 5 bases and J 2 bases; nucleotides not matched to a gene: 12. CDR1 and CDR2 (germline): SGHVS, FNYEAQ. This CDR3 is CASSRPEGRGTYEQYF. The CDR3 nucleotides read TGTGCCAGCAGCCGACCCGAGGGGCGGGGGACCTACGAGCAGTACTTC.

There are many counts of this clonotype. The rearrangement uses TRBV12-3 or TRBV12-4 and TRBJ1-2; D unresolved. Trimming removed 5 bases at V and 5 bases at J, with 12 bases between. This CDR3 contains 13 residues. For the CDR3, the DNA is TGTGCCAGCAGTCCCCCGGGCCTATATGGCTACACCTTC. Translation: CASSPPGLYGYTF.

As for this clonotype: A much larger clone is a single base away; this may be a read error. The chain employs TRBV7-6 and TRBJ1-1; possible D gene TRBD1, 5 bases. CDR1 and CDR2 from the germline V gene are SGHVS and FNYEAQ. There are 14 residues in the CDR3. The CDR3 DNA follows: TGTGTCAGCAGCCCTAGAGCGGGGCGGTCAGAAGCTTTCTTT. It yields the protein CVSSPRAGRSEAFF.

This clonotype has just a few counts. The CDR3 reads CASSPYTGSDGYTF. For the CDR3, the DNA is TGCGCCAGCAGCCCATATACAGGGTCGGATGGCTACACCTTC. The chain joins TRBV4-1 to TRBJ1-2, with TRBD1 as a possible D gene (6 bases). Deletions cut 4 bases from V and 6 bases from J, with 15 bases between. CDR3 length: 14 amino acids. Germline V gene lookup returns CDR1 MGHRA and CDR2 YSYEKL.

This clonotype was counted between two and nine times. V and J are TRBV6-1 and TRBJ1-2; no clear D. Deletions cut 2 bases from V and 6 bases from J, with 16 bases between. The CDR3 runs to 15 residues. Germline V lookup: CDR1 MNHNS, CDR2 SASEGT. The CDR3 DNA sequence: TGTGCCAGCAGTGAATCGCCGGCCTCTAGGCATGGCTACACCTTC. This sequence encodes CASSESPASRHGYTF.

Regarding this clonotype: This may stem from a read error, because a much larger clone lies one nucleotide away. The CDR3 does not close with the conserved phenylalanine or tryptophan, likely indicating a read error. CDR3 sequence: CASSLDLSQYEQYL. For the CDR3, the DNA is TGTGCCAGCAGCTTAGATCTTTCGCAGTACGAGCAGTACCTC. The gene calls are TRBV11-2 and TRBJ2-7; D uncertain. Looked up from germline, CDR1 is SGHAT and CDR2 is FQNNGV. The CDR3 contains 14 residues. Trimming pared 0 bases from V and 4 bases from J, leaving 10 bases between.